This T cell receptor beta chain was identified during a study of identical twins. Germline assignment: CDR1 DFQATT and CDR2 SNEGSKA (reference sequence). The CDR3 is 14 residues long. V gave up 3 bases and J gave up 6 bases; unmatched junction bases: 9. TCRdb itself ran the 5' RACE reads through MiXCR, one entry per CDR3 protein. The repertoire includes under 400,000 distinct CDR3 sequences, approximately 8.7% of them detected once, and 8% to 9.5% sits in the top ten. The receptor was isolated from a woman between 45 and 65 years old in good health. This chain uses TRBV20-1 with TRBJ2-7; 9 positions agree with TRBD1. Sequenced sample: naive T cells sorted from blood. CDR3 in amino acids: CSASGGQGGREQYF. The CDR3 nucleotides read TGCAGTGCTAGTGGGGGACAGGGAGGACGCGAGCAGTACTTC.